This record covers a single TCR beta chain. This record belongs to a study of blood T cell repertoires in COVID-19. About the study: Nucleic acid was either cDNA or gDNA, and it came from T cells, B-cell-depleted T cells, or PBMCs.

With V trimmed by 5 bases and J by 6 bases, 9 bases remained unmatched. Germline CDR1 is SGHNT and CDR2 is YYREEE (reference sequence). The CDR3 loop spans 15 amino acids. Original data processing: Reference gene primers were amplified, and this amplification served to estimate nucleated cell counts. Libraries were prepared by immunoSEQ multiplex PCR; TCRdb keeps only in-frame clonotypes and omits some of them. V and J calls and clone size are given by that table; D and trimming were obtained from the DNA. The table has about 400,000 clones, approximately 90% seen once; the top ten hold 1.4%. The clonotype originates from a woman in her twenties or thirties with active or convalescent COVID-19. Specimen: peripheral blood. The chain combines TRBV5-4 with TRBJ2-1; 9 bases fit TRBD2. The CDR3 spells CASSNGGGGVNEQFF. CDR3 in DNA: TGTGCCAGCAGTAATGGTGGCGGGGGGGTCAATGAGCAGTTCTTC.